The 29 T cell receptor beta chains presented below share a single source sample, sequenced in a study of T cell responses to AZD1222 COVID-19 vaccine. Clones were read by immunoSEQ multiplex PCR, and TCRdb kept only the in-frame ones, dropping some. The table lists fewer than 100,000 clones, approximately 85% of them singletons. Specimen: peripheral blood, collected on day 0 of AZD1222 vaccination. These receptor sequences come from an adult in good health.

The V call is TRBV6-2 or TRBV6-3, the J call TRBJ2-7, with D perhaps given as TRBD1 or TRBD2 (5 bases each). The CDR3 loop spans 14 amino acids. The germline V and J ends were trimmed by 4 bases and 2 bases, with 12 bases remaining between them. Germline V gene lookup returns CDR1 MNHEY and CDR2 SVGEGT. CDR3 bases: TGTGCCAGCAGTTTGGGGGTAAAGACCTACGAGCAGTACTTC. As protein: CASSLGVKTYEQYF.

This clone appeared a few times. V is TRBV7-3 and J is TRBJ2-5, with a possible D match to TRBD2 (6 bases). The ends were cut back, 5 bases at V and 4 bases at J, with 20 bases in the middle. The germline V gene has CDR1 SGHTA and CDR2 FQGTGA. This CDR3 comprises 16 residues. CDR3 coding DNA: TGTGCCAGCAGCACAGGCCCCTCTGGGGGGTTAGAGACCCAGTACTTC. As protein: CASSTGPSGGLETQYF.

The chain uses TRBV4-1 and TRBJ2-5; 14 bases align to TRBD2. Germline assignment: CDR1 MGHRA and CDR2 YSYEKL. This CDR3 has 16 residues. J lost 2 bases, V lost 4 bases, and 3 bases had no gene match. CDR3 loop: CASSPGLAGGQETQYF. CDR3 nucleotide sequence: TGCGCCAGCAGCCCCGGACTAGCGGGGGGTCAAGAGACCCAGTACTTC.

The V call is TRBV9, the J call TRBJ1-1; 7 bases fit TRBD1. This CDR3 contains 15 residues. Trimming took 0 bases from V and 4 from J; bases not matched to a gene: 6. CDR1 and CDR2 from the germline V gene are SGDLS and YYNGEE. The CDR3 coding sequence is TGTGCCAGCAGCGTAGGAGGGGGCTGGACCACTGAAGCTTTCTTT. This codes for CASSVGGGWTTEAFF.

This CDR3 reads CASSPRGRADNEQFF. CDR3 in DNA: TGTGCCAGCAGCCCACGGGGCAGGGCGGACAATGAGCAGTTCTTC. V is TRBV4-2 and J is TRBJ2-1; either TRBD1 or TRBD2 may fit D (5 bases each). The V end was cut by 4 bases, the J end by 5 bases, with 15 bases between. Per germline, CDR1 LGHNA and CDR2 YNFKEQ. CDR3 length: 15 amino acids.

V gene TRBV5-1 combines with J gene TRBJ2-3; 10 positions agree with TRBD2. The CDR3 extends over 17 amino acids. After removal of 4 bases from V and 8 bases from J, the junction contained 16 bases not matched to a gene. Germline V gives CDR1 SGHRS, CDR2 YFSETQ. CDR3 in DNA: TGCGCCAGCAGCCCCCTACCTGCTAGCGGGGGAAGGGGTACGCAGTATTTT. Translated: CASSPLPASGGRGTQYF.

This sequence joins TRBV6-4 and TRBJ1-4; D is possibly TRBD1 (6 bases). Germline V gene data show CDR1 as MRHNA and CDR2 as SNTAGT. This CDR3 is 15 amino acids long. Trimming took off 0 bases at V and 8 bases at J, with 13 bases between the two ends. This CDR3 reads CASSDSTGGGEKLFF. DNA for the CDR3: TGTGCCAGCAGTGACTCGACGGGGGGCGGGGAAAAACTGTTTTTT.

In the case of this clone: One end of the junction is discordant with germline, which a read error may explain. The rearrangement links TRBV18 to TRBJ1-4; 7 bases line up with TRBD1. Germline values: CDR1 KGHSH, CDR2 LQKENI. The CDR3 is 15 amino acids. CDR3 loop: CASSSTGATNENLFF. CDR3 nucleotides: TGTGCCAGCTCTAGTACAGGGGCAACTAATGAAAATCTGTTTTTT.

The chain carries TRBV7-8 and TRBJ1-2, with TRBD1 as a possible D gene (6 bases). From germline, CDR1 is SGHVS and CDR2 FQNEAQ. Trimming stripped 4 bases from V and 7 bases from J, with 16 bases between. The length of the CDR3 is 14 residues. The CDR3 spells CASSSFRQEAGYTF. The DNA of the CDR3 is TGTGCCAGCAGCTCCTTCCGACAGGAGGCTGGCTACACCTTC.

V and J are TRBV19 and TRBJ2-7; D is uncertain. Germline CDR1 and CDR2: LNHDA and SQIVND (reference sequence). This CDR3 has 14 amino acids. The ends were cut back, 1 base at V and 6 bases at J, with 13 bases in the middle. The CDR3 nucleotides are TGTGCCAGTAGTATAGCGGGCAGGTCGATCGAGCAGTACTTC. Translation gives CASSIAGRSIEQYF.

The chain combines TRBV9 with TRBJ1-1; D unclear. The CDR3 runs 17 residues. V gave up 3 bases and J gave up 0 bases, with 18 bases separating them. In germline, CDR1 is SGDLS, CDR2 YYNGEE. The CDR3 sequence: CASSATQDWSMNTEAFF. CDR3 DNA: TGTGCCAGCAGCGCCACTCAGGATTGGAGCATGAACACTGAAGCTTTCTTT.

The chain carries TRBV7-2 and TRBJ2-5, with 8 positions matching TRBD2. The CDR3 consists of 15 residues. Germline V gene data show CDR1 as SGHTA and CDR2 as FQGNSA. V was clipped by 3 bases and J by 9 bases; unmatched bases: 12. CDR3: CASSLAAGTSRAQYF. In DNA, the CDR3 is TGTGCCAGCAGCTTGGCAGCCGGGACTAGTCGGGCCCAGTACTTC.

The chain is built from TRBV7-2 and TRBJ1-6; D unresolved. Trimming removed 7 bases from V and 3 bases from J, with 16 bases in between. CDR3 length: 16 residues. From germline, CDR1 is SGHTA and CDR2 FQGNSA. The CDR3 DNA reads as TGTGCCAGCATCGTAGCCTCCCGTATCTATAATTCACCCCTCCACTTT. It yields the protein CASIVASRIYNSPLHF. The full variable domain, with the rest looked up from reference TRBV7-2 and TRBJ1-6, is GAGVSQSPSNKVTEKGKDVELRCDPISGHTALYWYRQSLGQGLEFLIYFQGNSAPDKSGLPSDRFSAERTGGSVSTLTIQRTQQEDSAVYLCASIVASRIYNSPLHFGNGTRLTVT.

This sequence joins TRBV12-3 or TRBV12-4 and TRBJ1-2, with D possibly matching TRBD1 (6 bases). V was trimmed by 7 bases and J by 8 bases, leaving 17 bases between them. The CDR3 is 13 amino acids. Here the CDR3 reads CASTRTEDRGYTF. CDR3 coding DNA: TGTGCCAGCACCAGGACAGAGGATCGGGGCTACACCTTC.

V is TRBV7-9 and J is TRBJ2-6, with D uncertain. The CDR3 sequence is 16 residues long. Germline CDR1 reads SEHNR; CDR2 reads FQNEAQ (reference sequence). Trimming cost V 5 bases and J 0 bases, with 11 bases left between them. The CDR3 loop is CASSPTESSGANVLTF. The CDR3 DNA is TGTGCCAGCAGCCCGACGGAGAGCTCTGGGGCCAACGTCCTGACTTTC.

The chain uses TRBV4-2 and TRBJ2-7; D is possibly TRBD1 (6 bases). V lost 1 base to trimming and J lost 1 base, with 8 bases between them. The CDR3 runs 14 residues. The germline CDR1 and CDR2 sequences are LGHNA and YNFKEQ. In nucleotides, the CDR3 is TGTGCCAGCAGCCAAGTGGACAGATCCTACGAGCAGTACTTC. This sequence encodes CASSQVDRSYEQYF.

This chain links TRBV28 with TRBJ2-3, with D perhaps TRBD2 (7 bases). Trimming stripped 8 bases from V and 7 bases from J, with 13 bases between. Germline V gene sequence: CDR1 MDHEN, CDR2 SYDVKM. The CDR3 is 12 residues long. The CDR3 protein is CASLGGQNTQYF. The CDR3 DNA follows: TGTGCCAGCCTCGGGGGGCAGAATACGCAGTATTTT.

This chain joins TRBV9 and TRBJ2-1; perhaps TRBD1 as D (5 bases). The CDR3 loop spans 15 amino acids. The V gene's germline CDR1 is SGDLS and CDR2 YYNGEE. V was pared by 4 bases and J by 6 bases, with 17 bases between. The DNA of the CDR3 is TGTGCCAGCAGCCCCTCTAACAGGCCTTTCAATGAGCAGTTCTTC. This codes for CASSPSNRPFNEQFF.

The chain carries TRBV15 and TRBJ1-2, with TRBD1 as a possible D gene (5 bases). Per germline, CDR1 LNHNV and CDR2 YYDKDF (reference sequence). This CDR3 comprises 12 residues. The V end lost 0 bases, the J end lost 10 bases, and 9 bases lay between the germline ends. The DNA for the CDR3 is TGTGCCACCAGCAGAGATCGACAGTCCTACACCTTC. Translating it yields CATSRDRQSYTF.

The chain has TRBV11-2 and TRBJ2-7, with TRBD1 matching over 11 bases. With V trimmed by 1 base and J by 3 bases, 2 bases remained unmatched. There are 15 residues in the CDR3. Germline V gene sequence: CDR1 SGHAT, CDR2 FQNNGV. The CDR3 spells CASSLGTGGGYEQYF. The DNA for the CDR3 is TGTGCCAGCAGCTTAGGGACAGGGGGCGGCTACGAGCAGTACTTC.

The chain links TRBV5-4 to TRBJ2-5; 9 bases fit TRBD2. Losses at the gene ends were 0 bases for V and 5 bases for J; bases not matched to a gene: 11. The CDR3 loop spans 17 amino acids. Germline CDR1 SGHNT, CDR2 YYREEE (reference sequence). This CDR3 is CASSLGLFSGGRETQYF. CDR3 coding DNA: TGTGCCAGCAGCTTGGGCCTTTTCAGCGGGGGGCGGGAGACCCAGTACTTC.

The CDR3 reads CASSLVGTTRETQYF. The DNA of the CDR3 is TGCGCCAGCAGCTTGGTTGGGACCACGAGGGAGACCCAGTACTTC. The chain joins TRBV5-1 to TRBJ2-5, with D perhaps assigned TRBD1 or TRBD2 (5 bases each). The V and J ends lost 0 bases and 5 bases respectively, with 14 bases between them. The CDR3 has 15 amino acids. Looked up from germline, CDR1 is SGHRS and CDR2 is YFSETQ.

CDR3: CASARTGAREDTQYF. The CDR3, as DNA: TGTGCCAGCGCACGGACAGGGGCCAGGGAAGATACGCAGTATTTT. V gene TRBV5-6 combines with J gene TRBJ2-3; TRBD1 aligns across 9 bases. In germline, CDR1 is SGHDT, CDR2 YYEEEE. The CDR3 has 15 residues. V dropped 7 bases and J dropped 5; count of bases not matched to a gene: 11.

The rearrangement links TRBV27 to TRBJ1-6; D call uncertain. With 0 bases removed from V and 3 bases from J, the gap between germline ends came to 0 bases. The V gene's germline CDR1 is MNHEY and CDR2 SMNVEV (reference sequence). The CDR3 totals 13 residues. The CDR3 DNA reads as TGTGCCAGCAGTTTATCCTATAATTCACCCCTCCACTTT. It encodes CASSLSYNSPLHF.

The rearrangement links TRBV7-3 to TRBJ2-6; D unclear. The CDR3 contains 14 residues. Trimming left V 5 bases short and J 0 bases short, with 5 bases between. Germline CDR1 SGHTA, CDR2 FQGTGA. This chain's CDR3 is CASSPSSGANVLTF. The CDR3 nucleotides are TGTGCCAGCAGCCCGAGCTCTGGGGCCAACGTCCTGACTTTC.

This sequence joins TRBV29-1 and TRBJ2-1; the match to TRBD1 covers 8 bases. The germline V gene encodes CDR1 SQVTM and CDR2 ANQGSEA. The CDR3 spans 13 residues. J was trimmed by 6 bases and V by 3 bases; bases with no gene match: 4. The CDR3 nucleotides read TGCAGCGTTGACCATACAGGGGGCAATGAGCAGTTCTTC. It yields the protein CSVDHTGGNEQFF.

The chain links TRBV19 to TRBJ1-6; D gene unclear. This CDR3 spans 15 amino acids. V was clipped by 2 bases and J by 6 bases, with 11 bases between them. Per germline, CDR1 LNHDA and CDR2 SQIVND (reference sequence). CDR3 sequence (DNA): TGTGCCAGTAGTATAATGCAGGAACCTAATTCACCCCTCCACTTT. Translating it yields CASSIMQEPNSPLHF.

This clone was counted a single time. The chain has TRBV6-4 and TRBJ2-4; tentative D call: TRBD1 (6 bases). The CDR3 has 13 amino acids. Germline V CDR1 and CDR2: MRHNA, SNTAGT. V dropped 2 bases and J dropped 7 bases, with 9 bases sitting between them. CDR3 sequence: CASSDRGWNIQYF. The CDR3 DNA reads TGTGCCAGCAGTGACAGGGGGTGGAACATTCAGTACTTC.

V usage is TRBV12-3 or TRBV12-4 and J usage is TRBJ1-5, with no clear D. The germline V and J ends were trimmed by 3 bases and 7 bases, with 10 bases remaining between them. The CDR3 has 13 amino acids. CDR3 loop: CASSFGEDQPQHF. CDR3 nucleotides: TGTGCCAGCAGTTTTGGGGAGGACCAGCCCCAGCATTTT.